The 17 T cell receptor beta chains presented below share a single source sample, sequenced in a study of T cell clonotyping in hematopoietic cell transplantation. Generated by immunoSEQ multiplex PCR, the TCRdb table keeps only in-frame clones and is missing some. This table has about 8,700 clones, 65% to 90% appearing once. Sequenced material: PBMCs, taken 180 days after allogeneic stem cell transplant. The source is a female patient in her 30s who had an allogeneic stem cell transplant, so the T cells may come from the graft donor. Some clones in this sample may be carry-over from other donors' samples.

This rearrangement joins TRBV5-1 to TRBJ2-5; 11 positions agree with TRBD1. The trim removed 0 bases at V and 5 bases at J, leaving 6 bases unmatched. Germline V gene data show CDR1 as SGHRS and CDR2 as YFSETQ. The CDR3 length is 16 residues. The CDR3 region has the DNA TGCGCCAGCAGCTTGGCGGGACAGGGGGGCACGGAGACCCAGTACTTC. This gives the protein CASSLAGQGGTETQYF.

The CDR3 nucleotides read TGCGCCAGCAGCTTGGATGCCTCCTATAATTCACCCCTCCACTTT. Protein: CASSLDASYNSPLHF. The chain links TRBV5-1 to TRBJ1-6, with D unclear. CDR3 length equals 15 residues. Germline lookup yields CDR1 SGHRS and CDR2 YFSETQ. Trimming stripped 0 bases from V and 0 bases from J, with 4 bases between. Full variable domain (outside the CDR3, taken from reference TRBV5-1 and TRBJ1-6): KAGVTQTPRYLIKTRGQQVTLSCSPISGHRSVSWYQQTPGQGLQFLFEYFSETQRNKGNFPGRFSGRQFSNSRSEMNVSTLELGDSALYLCASSLDASYNSPLHFGNGTRLTVT.

The chain couples TRBV10-2 to TRBJ1-2; possible D gene TRBD1, 5 bases. The CDR3 is made up of 14 amino acids. The germline V gene has CDR1 WSHSY and CDR2 SAAADI. The V end was cut by 6 bases, the J end by 8 bases, with 19 bases between. The chain's CDR3 is CASSEGTAARGYTF. The CDR3 DNA reads TGCGCCAGCAGCGAAGGGACGGCCGCTCGAGGCTACACCTTC.

The rearrangement joins TRBV5-1 to TRBJ1-4; maybe TRBD1 (6 bases). The CDR3 extends over 16 amino acids. Germline V lookup: CDR1 SGHRS, CDR2 YFSETQ. The germline V and J ends were trimmed by 3 bases and 8 bases, with 20 bases remaining between them. The CDR3 region has the DNA TGCGCCAGCAGCTCGGAACCTATCGGACAGAGAGAAAAACTGTTTTTT. Encoded protein: CASSSEPIGQREKLFF. The complete variable domain, with remaining parts taken from reference TRBV5-1 and TRBJ1-4, reads KAGVTQTPRYLIKTRGQQVTLSCSPISGHRSVSWYQQTPGQGLQFLFEYFSETQRNKGNFPGRFSGRQFSNSRSEMNVSTLELGDSALYLCASSSEPIGQREKLFFGSGTQLSVL.

V is TRBV11-3 and J is TRBJ1-6; D is undetermined. Trimming shortened V by 6 bases and J by 5 bases, and 20 bases separated the two germline ends. The length of the CDR3 is 17 residues. CDR1 is SGHNT and CDR2 is YENEEA in the germline V gene. CDR3 amino acids: CASSINWGRIDNSPLHF. As DNA, the CDR3 is TGTGCCAGCAGTATAAATTGGGGTAGGATCGATAATTCACCCCTCCACTTT.

This sequence joins TRBV13 and TRBJ2-3; 8 positions agree with TRBD2. This CDR3 spans 15 amino acids. With 2 bases clipped from V and 4 bases from J, the junction kept 5 bases outside the gene matches. Germline loops: CDR1 PRHDT, CDR2 FYEKMQ (reference sequence). As DNA, the CDR3 is TGTGCCAGCAGCTTATTGCGGGGGGCGGCAGATACGCAGTATTTT. Translation gives CASSLLRGAADTQYF.

The chain employs TRBV23-1 and TRBJ1-2; no clear D gene. TRBV23-1 is an ORF for which the function is uncertain. The CDR3 contains 17 residues. V was trimmed by 2 bases and J by 2 bases, leaving 18 bases between them. The CDR3, as DNA: TGCGCCAGCAGTCAAAGGTACGAAGACCTCTTAAACTATGGCTACACCTTC. It encodes CASSQRYEDLLNYGYTF.

The rearrangement uses TRBV2 and TRBJ1-5; 9 nucleotides line up with TRBD1. V lost 3 bases to trimming and J lost 7 bases; unmatched junction nucleotides: 4. This CDR3 is 14 amino acids long. Germline CDR1 and CDR2: SNHLY and FYNNEI. In DNA, the CDR3 is TGTGCCAGCAGTGAGGGGACAGGGCACCAGCCCCAGCATTTT. Protein: CASSEGTGHQPQHF.

The chain employs TRBV9 and TRBJ2-7, with 8 bases matching TRBD1. This CDR3 region has 14 residues. With V trimmed by 5 bases and J by 3 bases, 7 bases remained unmatched. Germline assignment: CDR1 SGDLS and CDR2 YYNGEE. Here the CDR3 reads CASSQGQGSYEQYF. CDR3 in DNA: TGTGCCAGCAGTCAAGGACAGGGAAGCTACGAGCAGTACTTC.

The chain carries TRBV12-5 and TRBJ2-5; TRBD2 is a possible D gene (6 bases). V was clipped by 4 bases and J by 0 bases, with 9 bases between them. This CDR3 has 14 residues. Germline V gives CDR1 LGHNT, CDR2 FRNRAP. DNA of the CDR3: TGTGCTAGTGGTTCCGGGGGTTACCAAGAGACCCAGTACTTC. The encoded protein is CASGSGGYQETQYF.

The table lists this clone with a few counts. The chain has TRBV27 and TRBJ2-1; D is perhaps TRBD1 or TRBD2 (6 bases each). Per germline, CDR1 MNHEY and CDR2 SMNVEV (reference sequence). Trimming cost V 4 bases and J 8 bases, with 12 bases left between them. The CDR3 totals 13 residues. Here the CDR3 reads CASSWGAGDEQFF. The CDR3 DNA follows: TGTGCCAGCAGTTGGGGGGCTGGGGATGAGCAGTTCTTC.

CDR3: CASSRTILNTGELFF. In DNA, the CDR3 is TGTGCCAGCAGCCGGACAATCCTAAACACCGGGGAGCTGTTTTTT. The J gene is TRBJ2-2, the V gene TRBV7-2, with D perhaps TRBD1 (5 bases). Germline CDR1 is SGHTA and CDR2 is FQGNSA. The CDR3 runs to 15 residues. V lost 5 bases and J lost 2, with 12 bases in between.

CDR3 residues: CAWRLSYEQYF. CDR3 nucleotides: TGTGCCTGGAGACTATCCTACGAGCAGTACTTC. The V and J genes are TRBV30 and TRBJ2-7, with no clear D. Trimming removed 3 bases from V and 1 base from J, with 4 bases in between. This CDR3 contains 11 residues. Per germline, CDR1 GTSNPN and CDR2 SVGIG (reference sequence).

V is TRBV11-3 and J is TRBJ1-6; TRBD1 aligns across 7 bases. V shed 6 bases and J 1 base; nucleotides not matched to a gene: 6. There are 16 residues in the CDR3. In germline, CDR1 is SGHNT, CDR2 YENEEA. The CDR3 spells CASRLIQGSYNSPLHF. CDR3 bases: TGTGCCAGCAGACTAATACAGGGGTCCTATAATTCACCCCTCCACTTT.

The chain couples TRBV30 to TRBJ1-1; tentative D call: TRBD1 (5 bases). Germline V gene lookup returns CDR1 GTSNPN and CDR2 SVGIG (reference sequence). Trimming left V 0 bases short and J 1 base short, with 24 bases between. There are 19 residues in the CDR3. CDR3 sequence: CAWSVLLGVSKGSNTEAFF. The CDR3 coding sequence is TGTGCCTGGAGTGTTTTACTGGGGGTCAGTAAGGGATCGAACACTGAAGCTTTCTTT.

The J gene is TRBJ1-6, the V gene TRBV4-3, with D maybe TRBD1 (5 bases). Germline V gene lookup returns CDR1 LGHNA and CDR2 YSLEER. V gave up 3 bases and J gave up 4 bases, with 10 bases separating them. This CDR3 spans 15 amino acids. The CDR3 sequence: CASSQKTDYNSPLHF. CDR3 nucleotides: TGCGCCAGCAGCCAGAAGACAGATTATAATTCACCCCTCCACTTT.

The V call is TRBV20-1, the J call TRBJ1-1; D is ambiguous. Trimming pared 3 bases from V and 6 bases from J, leaving 8 bases between. Per the germline V gene, CDR1 is DFQATT and CDR2 is SNEGSKA (reference sequence). The CDR3 is made up of 11 amino acids. CDR3 amino acids: CSARKEAEAFF. Here the CDR3 DNA reads TGCAGTGCTAGGAAGGAGGCTGAAGCTTTCTTT.